The 27 T cell receptor beta chains listed next were all sequenced from one sample in a study of blood T cell repertoires in COVID-19. Some clones are missing from TCRdb's copy, which holds only in-frame ones; the method was immunoSEQ multiplex PCR. The sample includes 350,000 to 400,000 clones, over 75% of them seen just once. Sequencing was performed on PBMCs or T cells enriched from blood (not recorded which). The receptors were sampled from a young man who had recovered from COVID-19.

CDR3 region: CASSSSLAGGNQETQYF. The CDR3 DNA reads as TGTGCCAGCAGCTCATCCTTAGCGGGGGGGAATCAAGAGACCCAGTACTTC. The J gene is TRBJ2-5, the V gene TRBV7-9, with 11 positions matching TRBD2. The V segment lost 4 bases and the J segment 2 bases; nucleotides outside the gene matches: 9. The CDR3 loop spans 17 amino acids. Germline CDR1 is SEHNR and CDR2 is FQNEAQ (reference sequence).

The chain is built from TRBV7-2 and TRBJ2-3, with TRBD1 identical over 10 bases. Trimming took 5 bases from V and 3 from J; bases not matched to a gene: 5. This CDR3 spans 15 amino acids. Germline V gives CDR1 SGHTA, CDR2 FQGNSA. This chain's CDR3 is CASSQRQGATDTQYF. CDR3 nucleotide sequence: TGTGCCAGCAGCCAAAGACAGGGGGCAACAGATACGCAGTATTTT.

Remarks on this clone: Compared with germline, one end of the junction differs, possibly owing to a read error. The CDR3 is CVSSISSGVTDTQYF. The CDR3 nucleotides read TGTGTCAGTAGTATATCTAGCGGAGTCACAGATACGCAGTATTTT. The genes are TRBV19 and TRBJ2-3; 7 bases align to TRBD2. CDR1 and CDR2 from the germline V gene are LNHDA and SQIVND (reference sequence). The CDR3 totals 15 residues.

The table lists this clone with a few counts. The chain links TRBV19 to TRBJ1-3, with D possibly matching TRBD1 (6 bases). The germline V gene encodes CDR1 LNHDA and CDR2 SQIVND (reference sequence). The CDR3 totals 17 residues. V lost 5 bases and J lost 0, with 17 bases in between. The CDR3 sequence is CASSEDRPLFSGNTIYF. The CDR3 DNA is TGTGCCAGTAGTGAGGACAGACCGCTTTTCTCTGGAAACACCATATATTTT.

J is TRBJ1-2 and V is TRBV19; TRBD1 aligns across 9 bases. This CDR3 has 15 amino acids. Trimming took 0 bases from V and 7 from J; bases not matched to a gene: 6. CDR1 and CDR2 (germline): LNHDA, SQIVND (reference sequence). The CDR3 region is CASSIDRDRGSGYTF. CDR3 sequence (DNA): TGTGCCAGTAGTATAGATCGCGACAGGGGGTCTGGCTACACCTTC.

This sequence joins TRBV6-6 and TRBJ1-1; TRBD1 might be the D (6 bases). V lost 6 bases and J lost 1, with 18 bases in between. CDR1 is MNHNY and CDR2 is SVGAGI in the germline V gene (reference sequence). This CDR3 is built from 16 residues. The CDR3 reads CASSTVIHRENTEAFF. The CDR3 coding sequence is TGTGCCAGCAGCACCGTCATTCACAGGGAGAACACTGAAGCTTTCTTT.

V usage is TRBV6-1 and J usage is TRBJ2-7; 8 nucleotides match TRBD2. V dropped 5 bases and J dropped 2; count of bases not matched to a gene: 8. The CDR3 is 15 residues long. The V gene's germline CDR1 is MNHNS and CDR2 SASEGT. Here the CDR3 DNA reads TGTGCCAGCAGTAGGCCGGGACTAGAGGCCTACGAGCAGTACTTC. It specifies CASSRPGLEAYEQYF.

The rearrangement links TRBV5-1 to TRBJ2-3, with 7 bases aligning to TRBD2. Losses at the gene ends were 4 bases for V and 4 bases for J; bases not matched to a gene: 6. Germline V CDR1 and CDR2: SGHRS, YFSETQ. This CDR3 contains 14 residues. CDR3 bases: TGCGCCAGCAGCCTAAGCGGGGTCCCAGATACGCAGTATTTT. Residues: CASSLSGVPDTQYF.

V and J are TRBV12-3 or TRBV12-4 and TRBJ2-2, with D possibly TRBD2 on 5 matching bases. The CDR3 runs 11 residues. Trimming left V 6 bases short and J 6 bases short, with 5 bases between. CDR3 DNA: TGTGCCAGCAGGGGAGCCGGGGAGCTGTTTTTT. The encoded protein is CASRGAGELFF.

The V call is TRBV7-6, the J call TRBJ2-2; TRBD2 aligns across 8 bases. This CDR3 has 15 residues. J gave up 7 bases and V 1 base, and 5 bases lay outside the gene matches. Germline loops: CDR1 SGHVS, CDR2 FNYEAQ. CDR3 sequence (DNA): TGTGCCAGCAGCTTAGGAAGCGGGGGAATCGGGGAGCTGTTTTTT. The encoded protein is CASSLGSGGIGELFF.

The V call is TRBV5-1, the J call TRBJ2-7; 7 nucleotides agree with TRBD2. The trim removed 0 bases at V and 7 bases at J, leaving 10 bases unmatched. Germline V gene sequence: CDR1 SGHRS, CDR2 YFSETQ. The length of the CDR3 is 15 residues. CDR3 DNA sequence: TGCGCCAGCAGCTTGGCGGCGGGAGATACGTATGAGCAGTACTTC. Translation: CASSLAAGDTYEQYF.

The chain recombines TRBV3-1 (or the pseudogene TRBV3-2) with TRBJ1-5; D gene uncertain. The CDR3 extends over 13 amino acids. The V gene's germline CDR1 is LGHDT and CDR2 YNNKEL (reference sequence). Trimming took off 1 base at V and 7 bases at J, with 8 bases between the two ends. The CDR3 loop reads CASSQGALQPQHF. The CDR3 bases are TGTGCCAGCAGCCAAGGAGCTCTCCAGCCCCAGCATTTT.

The rearrangement links TRBV6-5 to TRBJ2-7, with 8 bases lining up with TRBD1. The CDR3 sequence is 15 residues long. The V and J ends lost 0 bases and 4 bases, in that order; junction bases with no gene match: 5. Germline CDR1 reads MNHEY; CDR2 reads SVGAGI. CDR3 sequence (DNA): TGTGCCAGCAGTTACTCGGGGCAGGGGGCTTACGAGCAGTACTTC. This translates into CASSYSGQGAYEQYF.

This chain links TRBV24-1 with TRBJ2-5; TRBD1 aligns across 10 bases. The CDR3 is made up of 16 amino acids. Germline lookup yields CDR1 KGHDR and CDR2 SFDVKD. After removal of 3 bases from V and 2 bases from J, the junction contained 5 bases not matched to a gene. The CDR3 bases are TGTGCCACCAGTGATACCGGACAGGGGGGTCAAGAGACCCAGTACTTC. It encodes CATSDTGQGGQETQYF.

This clone showed up just once. J is TRBJ2-3 and V is TRBV29-1, with TRBD1 identical over 8 bases. The CDR3 is 15 residues long. Unmatched junction bases numbered 12, after V lost 6 bases and J lost 4 bases. CDR1 SQVTM and CDR2 ANQGSEA come from the germline V gene. The CDR3 DNA reads TGCAGCGTAAGGGTCACAGGGGGTTCAGCAGATACGCAGTATTTT. Encoded protein: CSVRVTGGSADTQYF.

The chain links TRBV7-9 to TRBJ1-5, with a possible D match to TRBD1 (5 bases). V was shortened by 5 bases and J by 5 bases, with 19 bases between the two germline ends. Germline V gene lookup returns CDR1 SEHNR and CDR2 FQNEAQ (reference sequence). There are 16 residues in the CDR3. Written as DNA, the CDR3 is TGTGCCAGCAGCGACAGTGTCCAGGGAGGATATCAGCCCCAGCATTTT. Its translation: CASSDSVQGGYQPQHF.

The chain joins TRBV2 to TRBJ1-3, with no clear D. Germline-derived CDR1 and CDR2 are SNHLY and FYNNEI. V lost 9 bases and J lost 7, with 13 bases in between. The CDR3 is 12 residues long. Here the CDR3 reads CASLLPGNTIYF. In DNA form, the CDR3 reads TGTGCCAGTCTTCTTCCGGGGAACACCATATATTTT. The full variable domain, its missing parts supplied by reference TRBV2 and TRBJ1-3, is EPEVTQTPSHQVTQMGQEVILRCVPISNHLYFYWYRQILGQKVEFLVSFYNNEISEKSEIFDDQFSVERPDGSNFTLKIRSTKLEDSAMYFCASLLPGNTIYFGEGSWLTVV.

The V call is TRBV5-1, the J call TRBJ2-7, with 8 positions matching TRBD1. Germline V gene sequence: CDR1 SGHRS, CDR2 YFSETQ. The CDR3 totals 12 residues. V lost 3 bases to trimming and J lost 5 bases; unmatched junction nucleotides: 1. The CDR3 here is CASSSDRDEQYF. The CDR3 coding sequence is TGCGCCAGCAGCTCGGACAGGGACGAGCAGTACTTC.

This chain uses TRBV2 with TRBJ2-1; TRBD2 agrees at 13 bases. Trimming cost V 5 bases and J 8 bases; bases outside gene matches: 9. From germline, CDR1 is SNHLY and CDR2 FYNNEI. The CDR3 runs to 16 residues. The CDR3 coding sequence is TGTGCCAGCAGTAAAACTAGCGGGGGGGCCGTGGATGAGCAGTTCTTC. It translates to CASSKTSGGAVDEQFF.

This clone showed up just a few times. This chain links TRBV5-8 with TRBJ2-3; 9 positions agree with TRBD2. V lost 2 bases to trimming and J lost 5 bases; unmatched junction nucleotides: 6. The CDR3 is made up of 15 amino acids. Germline V gene data show CDR1 as SGHTS and CDR2 as YDEGEE. CDR3: CASSFVELAGDTQYF. CDR3 coding DNA: TGTGCCAGCAGCTTCGTGGAACTAGCGGGAGATACGCAGTATTTT.

This clone showed up just once. The J gene is TRBJ1-6, the V gene TRBV9, with a tentative D call TRBD1 (6 bases). Germline V gene lookup returns CDR1 SGDLS and CDR2 YYNGEE. The CDR3 length is 18 residues. Trimming took 3 bases from V and 6 from J, leaving 22 bases between them. CDR3 nucleotide sequence: TGTGCCAGCAGCGAGGACAGACAGACAGGCTACCTTAATTCACCCCTCCACTTT. Translated: CASSEDRQTGYLNSPLHF.

This chain connects TRBV6-2 or TRBV6-3 to TRBJ2-1; a possible D gene is TRBD2 (6 bases). Germline CDR1 and CDR2: MNHEY and SVGEGT. The V gene lost 2 bases and the J gene lost 9 bases, with 20 bases spanning the gap. The CDR3 runs 16 residues. The CDR3 DNA reads as TGTGCCAGCAGTTACCGGGGCGGCGGCGGGGTTGGTGAGCAGTTCTTC. Protein sequence: CASSYRGGGGVGEQFF.

This chain links TRBV9 with TRBJ2-1; 10 positions agree with TRBD2. The CDR3 spans 15 residues. V shed 1 base, J shed 10 bases, and the junction held 8 bases outside the gene matches. CDR1 and CDR2 from the germline V gene are SGDLS and YYNGEE. The CDR3 DNA follows: TGTGCCAGCAGCGTATTAGCGGGGGGACCGAGAGAGCAGTTCTTC. Protein: CASSVLAGGPREQFF.

The chain has TRBV27 and TRBJ1-1, with TRBD1 matching over 8 bases. J gave up 8 bases and V 7 bases, and 21 bases lay outside the gene matches. The germline V gene encodes CDR1 MNHEY and CDR2 SMNVEV (reference sequence). The CDR3 is made up of 17 amino acids. CDR3 bases: TGTGCCAGCAATCCCGTTTATAAATTTCGACAGGGGTGGGAAGCTTTCTTT. Translated, it gives CASNPVYKFRQGWEAFF.

V gene TRBV30 combines with J gene TRBJ1-6; the D is unclear. The CDR3 extends over 12 amino acids. The ends were cut back, 3 bases at V and 7 bases at J, with 7 bases in the middle. The germline V gene encodes CDR1 GTSNPN and CDR2 SVGIG (reference sequence). CDR3 nucleotide sequence: TGTGCCTGGAGCGAGGGAAATTCACCCCTCCACTTT. It translates to CAWSEGNSPLHF. Together with reference TRBV30 and TRBJ1-6, the CDR3 gives the full variable domain: SQTIHQWPATLVQPVGSPLSLECTVEGTSNPNLYWYRQAAGRGLQLLFYSVGIGQISSEVPQNLSASRPQDRQFILSSKKLLLSDSGFYLCAWSEGNSPLHFGNGTRLTVT.

The CDR3 bases are TGCGCCAGCAGCCAAGACGGGGGGGCCGACAATGAGCAGTTCTTC. Protein product: CASSQDGGADNEQFF. The chain has TRBV4-1 and TRBJ2-1; 8 nucleotides align to TRBD2. Per germline, CDR1 MGHRA and CDR2 YSYEKL. V shed 0 bases and J 5 bases; nucleotides not matched to a gene: 3. CDR3 size: 15 residues.

The J gene is TRBJ1-2, the V gene TRBV13, with D perhaps matching TRBD1 (6 bases). CDR3 length equals 14 residues. V lost 0 bases and J 4 bases, leaving 9 bases between the germline ends. The germline CDR1 and CDR2 sequences are PRHDT and FYEKMQ (reference sequence). CDR3 region: CASSLGQGLYGYTF. The CDR3 bases are TGTGCCAGCAGCTTAGGGCAGGGGCTCTATGGCTACACCTTC.